This is a list of T cell receptor beta chains from one sample in a study of technical replicates of blood from a handful of donors. Assay used: immunoSEQ multiplex PCR; TCRdb lists only in-frame clones, some missing. This sample has more than 65,000 clones, with roughly 94% found just once. The sequencing sample was made of T cells isolated from PBMCs. The receptor set was obtained from a human donor in good health. CDR3s include the opening cysteine and the closing phenylalanine or tryptophan. D genes are given only for firm matches. Where a row states a size, it is once, few, many or the class of an expanded clone; other rows omit it.

J gene | V gene | D gene | clone size | CDR3 protein | CDR3 DNA
TRBJ2-7 | TRBV29-1 | TRBD1 | NA | CSVLPQGVYEQYF | TGCAGCGTTCTTCCTCAGGGGGTCTACGAGCAGTACTTC
TRBJ2-1 | TRBV6-4 | NA | NA | CASSDWGHNNEQFF | TGTGCCAGCAGTGACTGGGGACACAACAATGAGCAGTTCTTC
TRBJ1-1 | TRBV5-1 | NA | NA | CASRDRQMNTEAFF | TGCGCCAGCAGGGATAGACAGATGAACACTGAAGCTTTCTTT
TRBJ1-6 | TRBV6-5 | TRBD1 | NA | CASRGQGSYNSPLHF | TGTGCCAGCAGAGGACAGGGGTCCTATAATTCACCCCTCCACTTT
TRBJ1-1 | TRBV23-1 | NA | NA | CASSRGRGGTEAFF | TGCGCCAGCAGTCGCGGCCGGGGGGGGACTGAAGCTTTCTTT
TRBJ2-3 | TRBV28 | NA | NA | CASSSPGPLDTQYF | TGTGCCAGCAGTTCCCCAGGCCCTCTGGATACGCAGTATTTT
TRBJ2-7 | TRBV25-1 | NA | few | CASSDSYEQYF | TGTGCCAGCAGTGATAGCTACGAGCAGTACTTC
TRBJ2-2 | TRBV5-4 | TRBD2 | NA | CASSLAGGGELFF | TGTGCCAGCAGCTTGGCGGGGGGCGGGGAGCTGTTTTTT
TRBJ1-1 | TRBV21-1 | NA | NA | CASSKVANTEAFF | TGTGCCAGCAGCAAAGTGGCGAACACTGAAGCTTTCTTT
TRBJ2-2 | TRBV2 | NA | NA | CASSKTGTAGELFF | TGTGCCAGCAGTAAAACAGGAACAGCCGGGGAGCTGTTTTTT
TRBJ2-5 | TRBV28 | TRBD2 | NA | CASTREGGEGQETQYF | TGTGCCAGCACCCGGGAGGGGGGCGAGGGCCAAGAGACCCAGTACTTC
TRBJ2-3 | TRBV28 | NA | NA | CASSLWPSGDTQYF | TGTGCCAGCAGTTTGTGGCCTTCGGGAGATACGCAGTATTTT
TRBJ1-3 | TRBV25-1 | NA | few | CASSVPLGNTIYF | TGTGCCAGCAGTGTTCCACTGGGAAACACCATATATTTT
TRBJ2-1 | TRBV25-1 | NA | NA | CASSPSVLVDEQFF | TGTGCCAGCAGTCCGTCAGTTTTGGTGGATGAGCAGTTCTTC
TRBJ2-7 | TRBV11-2 | TRBD2 | NA | CASSLVTSGPIYEQYF | TGTGCCAGCAGCTTAGTGACTAGCGGGCCCATCTACGAGCAGTACTTC
TRBJ2-7 | TRBV15 | TRBD2 | NA | CATSRAITSGNYEQYF | TGTGCCACCAGCAGAGCAATTACTAGCGGGAACTACGAGCAGTACTTC
TRBJ1-1 | TRBV25-1 | NA | NA | CASSEYNRREAFF | TGTGCCAGCAGTGAATACAATCGGAGGGAAGCTTTCTTT
TRBJ1-2 | TRBV2 | NA | NA | CASAPPIPGKGDYGYTF | TGTGCCAGCGCCCCTCCAATCCCCGGGAAGGGGGACTATGGCTACACCTTC
TRBJ1-4 | TRBV7-7 | TRBD1 | NA | CASSSGTGHEKLFF | TGTGCTAGCAGCTCCGGGACAGGGCACGAAAAACTGTTTTTT
TRBJ1-1 | TRBV4-1 | NA | NA | CASSHWDTQEAFF | TGCGCCAGCAGCCATTGGGACACGCAGGAGGCTTTCTTT
TRBJ2-7 | TRBV27 | TRBD2 | NA | CASSLTLGLAGSYEQYF | TGTGCCAGCAGTTTGACCTTAGGACTAGCGGGATCCTACGAGCAGTACTTC
TRBJ2-5 | TRBV10-1 | TRBD2 | NA | CASSDSLGREGRETQYF | TGCGCCAGCAGTGATTCTCTAGGGCGGGAGGGAAGAGAGACCCAGTACTTC
TRBJ2-7 | TRBV19 | NA | NA | CASSIGGVYEQYF | TGTGCCAGTAGTATAGGAGGCGTCTACGAGCAGTACTTC
TRBJ1-1 | TRBV11-2 | NA | NA | CASSSEGFWGTEAFF | TGTGCCAGCAGCTCGGAGGGCTTTTGGGGCACTGAAGCTTTCTTT
TRBJ2-1 | TRBV5-4 | NA | NA | CASSSQSRRELNEQFF | TGTGCCAGCAGCTCCCAGTCCCGCCGGGAGCTCAATGAGCAGTTCTTC
TRBJ2-5 | TRBV7-8 | NA | NA | CASIPPDSRETQYF | TGTGCCAGCATCCCACCCGACAGTCGCGAGACCCAGTACTTC
TRBJ1-1 | TRBV30 | NA | few | CAWSVGEATEAFF | TGTGCCTGGAGTGTAGGGGAGGCCACTGAAGCTTTCTTT
TRBJ1-5 | TRBV6-6 | NA | NA | CASTPTGGFNQPQHF | TGTGCCAGCACCCCTACGGGGGGGTTCAATCAGCCCCAGCATTTT
TRBJ1-5 | TRBV7-9 | NA | NA | CASSASGDQPQHF | TGTGCCAGCAGCGCGTCAGGGGATCAGCCCCAGCATTTT
TRBJ2-3 | TRBV4-1 | NA | once | CASSQEYRANADTQYF | TGCGCCAGCAGCCAAGAGTACAGGGCTAACGCAGATACGCAGTATTTT
TRBJ2-7 | TRBV19 | TRBD1 | NA | CASRGQRAYEQYF | TGTGCCAGCCGGGGACAGCGCGCCTACGAGCAGTACTTC
TRBJ2-7 | TRBV5-1 | NA | NA | CASSLEAGFYEQYF | TGCGCCAGCAGCTTGGAGGCAGGGTTCTACGAGCAGTACTTC
TRBJ1-2 | TRBV5-1 | TRBD1 | NA | CASSWGQGADYGYTF | TGCGCCAGCAGCTGGGGACAGGGGGCGGACTATGGCTACACCTTC
TRBJ1-1 | TRBV7-9 | NA | NA | CASSANSWAPNTEAFF | TGTGCCAGCAGCGCGAATTCGTGGGCCCCGAACACTGAAGCTTTCTTT
TRBJ2-7 | TRBV6-5 | NA | NA | CASTEPGSGYEQYF | TGTGCCAGCACCGAACCTGGGTCGGGCTACGAGCAGTACTTC
TRBJ1-1 | TRBV5-1 | NA | NA | CASSSGGLYLNTEAFF | TGCGCCAGCAGCTCCGGGGGATTGTACTTGAACACTGAAGCTTTCTTT
TRBJ2-6 | TRBV19 | TRBD1 | NA | CASSILAGQGATPGANVLTF | TGTGCCAGTAGTATTTTAGCGGGACAGGGGGCTACCCCTGGGGCCAACGTCCTGACTTTC
TRBJ2-1 | TRBV7-9 | TRBD2 | NA | CASSPGTSGGVRGPNEQFF | TGTGCCAGCAGCCCGGGGACTAGCGGGGGCGTACGTGGTCCCAATGAGCAGTTCTTC
TRBJ1-5 | TRBV5-1 | TRBD1 | few | CASSAGQGEPQHF | TGCGCCAGCAGCGCCGGACAGGGAGAGCCCCAGCATTTT
TRBJ2-7 | TRBV18 | TRBD1 | NA | CASLVGQGYEQYF | TGTGCCAGTCTCGTAGGACAGGGCTACGAGCAGTACTTC
TRBJ2-7 | TRBV7-6 | TRBD1 | NA | CASSLVQGDLHEQYF | TGTGCCAGCAGCTTAGTTCAGGGGGACCTACACGAGCAGTACTTC
TRBJ2-1 | TRBV19 | TRBD2 | NA | CASTFSGRIYNEQFF | TGTGCCAGCACCTTTAGCGGGAGGATTTACAATGAGCAGTTCTTC
TRBJ2-1 | TRBV13 | TRBD2 | NA | CASTGLAPPGEQFF | TGTGCCAGCACCGGACTAGCACCCCCCGGTGAGCAGTTCTTC
TRBJ2-1 | TRBV5-1 | TRBD2 | NA | CASSPWTSGRANRSYNEQFF | TGCGCCAGCAGCCCGTGGACTAGCGGGAGGGCCAATAGATCCTACAATGAGCAGTTCTTC
TRBJ1-4 | TRBV5-1 | NA | NA | CASSLAKEVGEKLFF | TGCGCCAGCAGCTTGGCTAAGGAGGTCGGTGAAAAACTGTTTTTT
TRBJ1-4 | TRBV6-5 | NA | NA | CASSSRIADEKLFF | TGTGCCAGCAGTTCGAGGATAGCCGATGAAAAACTGTTTTTT
TRBJ2-5 | TRBV19 | TRBD2 | NA | CASSIRTSGGKHQETQYF | TGTGCCAGTAGTATACGAACTAGCGGCGGAAAGCACCAAGAGACCCAGTACTTC
TRBJ1-4 | TRBV30 | NA | NA | CAGGRDGGEKLFF | TGTGCCGGGGGCCGGGATGGGGGAGAAAAACTGTTTTTT
TRBJ1-4 | TRBV19 | NA | NA | CASSREGRRGDEKLFF | TGTGCCAGTAGTAGGGAAGGACGGCGGGGCGATGAAAAACTGTTTTTT